Shown below are 18 T cell receptor beta chains from a single sample sequenced in a study of molecular identifiers for immune sequencing clone quantification. TCRdb re-derived calls from the PCR reads in MiXCR, one entry per CDR3 protein. The table lists over 600,000 distinct CDR3 sequences, just under 20% of them singletons. The sequencing sample was made of naive CD8+ T cells from blood, with Jurkat cell RNA spiked in. Subset of the sample: FACS-sorted CD8+CD4-CCR7+CD45RA+ naive T cells. The source is a human donor in good health. Some libraries in this study had Jurkat cell RNA spiked in.

This clonotype occurred many times. The chain links TRBV30 to TRBJ2-3; TRBD1 is a possible D gene (5 bases). Trimming stripped 0 bases from V and 2 bases from J, with 12 bases between. The CDR3 loop spans 15 amino acids. Germline lookup yields CDR1 GTSNPN and CDR2 SVGIG (reference sequence). The DNA for the CDR3 is TGTGCCTGGAGTGTAGGGGCACAGGACACAGATACGCAGTATTTT. Translating it yields CAWSVGAQDTDTQYF.

There are many counts of this clonotype. This sequence joins TRBV6-5 and TRBJ2-5; a weak D match, TRBD1 (5 bases). CDR3 size: 15 residues. Trimming took off 6 bases at V and 0 bases at J, with 14 bases between the two ends. Per germline, CDR1 MNHEY and CDR2 SVGAGI. CDR3 bases: TGTGCCAGCAGCCTGACAGTCTTGTACCAAGAGACCCAGTACTTC. As protein: CASSLTVLYQETQYF.

This clonotype was seen only a few times. CDR3 nucleotides: TGCAGCGTTGAAGATCAAGTAGTC. It codes for CSVEDQVV. This rearrangement joins TRBV29-1 to TRBJ2-7; no clear D gene. The CDR3 consists of 8 residues. Per the germline V gene, CDR1 is SQVTM and CDR2 is ANQGSEA.

The sample holds many counts of this clonotype. V is TRBV13 and J is TRBJ1-4, with unresolved D. Germline-derived CDR1 and CDR2 are PRHDT and FYEKMQ (reference sequence). V was clipped by 1 base and J by 3 bases, with 0 bases between them. The CDR3 length is 12 residues. CDR3 sequence reads: CASSLANEKLFF. CDR3 DNA sequence: TGTGCCAGCAGCTTAGCTAATGAAAAACTGTTTTTT.

With regard to this clonotype: A much larger clone is a single base away; this may be a read error. The CDR3 loop reads CASSYLTGTQYEQYF. The CDR3 DNA sequence: TGTGCCAGCAGTTACTTGACCGGGACACAATACGAGCAGTACTTC. V gene TRBV6-6 combines with J gene TRBJ2-7, with D possibly matching TRBD1 (6 bases). The CDR3 totals 15 residues. CDR1 MNHNY and CDR2 SVGAGI come from the germline V gene (reference sequence). The ends were cut back, 1 base at V and 4 bases at J, with 14 bases in the middle.

This clonotype showed up just a few times. This rearrangement joins TRBV13 to TRBJ1-3; the D is unclear. Germline V CDR1 and CDR2: PRHDT, FYEKMQ (reference sequence). The CDR3 runs 14 residues. V was clipped by 2 bases and J by 0 bases, with 5 bases between them. The CDR3 is CASSLLVSGNTIYF. CDR3 sequence (DNA): TGTGCCAGCAGCTTACTAGTCTCTGGAAACACCATATATTTT. The full variable domain, completed using reference TRBV13 and TRBJ1-3, is AAGVIQSPRHLIKEKRETATLKCYPIPRHDTVYWYQQGPGQDPQFLISFYEKMQSDKGSIPDRFSAQQFSDYHSELNMSSLELGDSALYFCASSLLVSGNTIYFGEGSWLTVV.

Comments on this clonotype: With a much larger clone just one base away, this may be a read error. The rearrangement links TRBV4-1 to TRBJ1-1; 9 positions match TRBD1. Germline assignment: CDR1 MGHRA and CDR2 YSYEKL. J gave up 4 bases and V 1 base, and 13 bases lay outside the gene matches. The CDR3 covers 18 residues. The CDR3 DNA sequence: TGCGCCAGCAGCCAAGGGTCCGGGACAGGGTTAGGGGGCACTGAAGCTTTCTTT. Its protein is CASSQGSGTGLGGTEAFF.

This clonotype was seen ten or more times. The chain uses TRBV5-1 and TRBJ2-1; D possibly corresponds to TRBD2 (5 bases). The CDR3 runs 16 residues. CDR1 and CDR2 (germline): SGHRS, YFSETQ. Trimming pared 4 bases from V and 4 bases from J, leaving 18 bases between. CDR3: CASSPEDWVSYNEQFF. In DNA, the CDR3 is TGCGCCAGCAGCCCGGAGGACTGGGTTTCGTACAATGAGCAGTTCTTC.

This clonotype has a count of ten or more. V and J are TRBV4-2 and TRBJ2-7; the match to TRBD1 covers 12 bases. Germline V lookup: CDR1 LGHNA, CDR2 YNFKEQ. V gave up 4 bases and J gave up 4 bases; unmatched junction bases: 5. The CDR3 is 15 residues long. The DNA of the CDR3 is TGTGCCAGCAGCCCGGGGACAGGGGGCGATTACGAGCAGTACTTC. It yields the protein CASSPGTGGDYEQYF.

The V gene is TRBV7-9, the J gene TRBJ1-2, with D unclear. The V end lost 4 bases, the J end lost 10 bases, and 19 bases lay between the germline ends. This CDR3 contains 14 residues. Germline CDR1 reads SEHNR; CDR2 reads FQNEAQ (reference sequence). CDR3 sequence: CASSSNDRDSTYTF. Written as DNA, the CDR3 is TGTGCCAGCAGCTCCAACGACCGGGATAGCACCTACACCTTC.

The sample holds many counts of this clonotype. The chain joins TRBV6-1 to TRBJ2-7; D unresolved. The V and J ends lost 1 base and 3 bases respectively, with 10 bases between them. Germline loops: CDR1 MNHNS, CDR2 SASEGT. The CDR3 is 14 amino acids. In DNA, the CDR3 is TGTGCCAGCAGTGAAGTTGGGCCAAACTACGAGCAGTACTTC. Protein product: CASSEVGPNYEQYF.

This rearrangement joins TRBV19 to TRBJ1-2, with D uncertain. Germline CDR1 LNHDA, CDR2 SQIVND (reference sequence). The V end lost 3 bases, the J end lost 4 bases, and 9 bases lay between the germline ends. The CDR3 has 13 amino acids. For the CDR3, the DNA is TGTGCCAGTAGTATCAGCACGACCTATGGCTACACCTTC. Translated: CASSISTTYGYTF. Full variable domain (missing parts from reference TRBV19 and TRBJ1-2): DGGITQSPKYLFRKEGQNVTLSCEQNLNHDAMYWYRQDPGQGLRLIYYSQIVNDFQKGDIAEGYSVSREKKESFPLTVTSAQKNPTAFYLCASSISTTYGYTFGSGTRLTVV.

This clonotype was detected a few times. CDR3 amino acids: CASSLSSAANTEAFF. The CDR3 region has the DNA TGTGCCAGCAGTTTATCGTCGGCCGCGAACACTGAAGCTTTCTTT. The genes are TRBV27 and TRBJ1-1; no reliable D call. The CDR3 runs to 15 residues. Germline CDR1 MNHEY, CDR2 SMNVEV (reference sequence). V lost 0 bases to trimming and J lost 1 base, with 9 bases between them.

With regard to this clonotype: A read error may be the cause here, since a much bigger clone is one base away. The chain couples TRBV6-5 to TRBJ2-3, with 10 nucleotides matching TRBD2. The ends lost 4 bases at V and 3 bases at J; junction bases unmatched: 7. The CDR3 spans 16 residues. CDR1 and CDR2 from the germline V gene are MNHEY and SVGAGI. CDR3 nucleotides: TGTGCCAGCAGTTTGGGGACTAGCGAGAGGACAGATACGCAGTATTTT. Translated, it gives CASSLGTSERTDTQYF.

About this clonotype itself: A single base separates this from a much larger clone, so it may be a read error. The V and J genes are TRBV4-3 and TRBJ1-1, with TRBD1 matching over 10 bases. The length of the CDR3 is 18 residues. Germline CDR1 LGHNA, CDR2 YSLEER. The CDR3 loop reads CASSQERQGASSNTEAFF. In DNA, the CDR3 is TGCGCCAGCAGTCAAGAGCGACAGGGGGCCTCCTCGAACACTGAAGCTTTCTTT.

This clonotype was seen repeatedly, ten times or more. The chain links TRBV29-1 to TRBJ1-1, with unresolved D. Germline CDR1 reads SQVTM; CDR2 reads ANQGSEA. The ends were cut back, 3 bases at V and 7 bases at J, with 6 bases in the middle. CDR3 length: 10 residues. In DNA, the CDR3 is TGCAGCGTTGAGGTGCTTGAAGCTTTCTTT. Protein product: CSVEVLEAFF.

This clonotype was seen ten or more times. The chain uses TRBV12-3 or TRBV12-4 and TRBJ2-3, with D perhaps matching TRBD1 (5 bases). The ends were cut back, 7 bases at V and 1 base at J, with 9 bases in the middle. The CDR3 totals 13 residues. The CDR3 reads CASNPTGTDTQYF. The CDR3 DNA reads TGTGCCAGCAACCCGACAGGCACAGATACGCAGTATTTT.

The table lists this clonotype with a few counts. V usage is TRBV12-3 or TRBV12-4 and J usage is TRBJ2-5; 9 nucleotides line up with TRBD2. This CDR3 spans 15 amino acids. With V trimmed by 4 bases and J by 2 bases, 5 bases remained unmatched. The CDR3 reads CASSSSGGTQETQYF. In DNA, the CDR3 is TGTGCCAGCAGTTCGAGCGGGGGGACACAAGAGACCCAGTACTTC.